These T cell receptor beta chains were read from a single sample in a study of T cells expressing NK-cell markers. TCRdb reprocessed the 5' RACE reads; each CDR3 protein has one entry and no DNA is given. The repertoire table contains 500,000 or so distinct CDR3 sequences. The sequencing input was blood T cells: a sorted CD56 or NKG2C T cell subset, CD4+ or CD8+ T cells, or bulk PBMC T cells (not recorded which). These receptors all stem from a man aged 18 to 35 in good health. The CDR3 runs from the conserved cysteine through the conserved F or W. Fields, in order: J gene, V gene, CDR3 protein.

J: TRBJ2-1; V: TRBV3-1; CDR3: CASSPRDYYNEQFF
J: TRBJ2-1; V: TRBV5-1; CDR3: CASSSTVGPQFF
J: TRBJ2-1; V: TRBV3-1; CDR3: CASSLAGGLDEQFF
J: TRBJ2-1; V: TRBV29-1; CDR3: CSVRDSYNEQFF
J: TRBJ1-5; V: TRBV28; CDR3: CASSGNSNQPQHF
J: TRBJ1-1; V: TRBV10-3; CDR3: CAISRDRATEAFF
J: TRBJ2-3; V: TRBV7-2; CDR3: CASSLMRSTDTQYF
J: TRBJ2-7; V: TRBV12-3/TRBV12-4; CDR3: CASSRSGSGSIYEQYF
J: TRBJ2-5; V: TRBV5-1; CDR3: CASRSLGSQETQYF
J: TRBJ2-3; V: TRBV10-3; CDR3: CAISIDSALGDTQYF
J: TRBJ1-4; V: TRBV15; CDR3: CATSRDPGQGHEKLFF
J: TRBJ2-5; V: TRBV5-1; CDR3: CASSQAHGQETQYF
J: TRBJ2-2; V: TRBV20-1; CDR3: CSARDPTGGPGAGELFF
J: TRBJ2-1; V: TRBV12-3/TRBV12-4; CDR3: CASSPLPEQFF
J: TRBJ2-3; V: TRBV2; CDR3: CASSERGARADTQYF
J: TRBJ2-1; V: TRBV6-2/TRBV6-3; CDR3: CASSYSTGSEQFF
J: TRBJ2-3; V: TRBV12-5; CDR3: CASGLVGHPTDTQYF
J: TRBJ2-6; V: TRBV11-2; CDR3: CASSYPRGEGFSGANVLTF
J: TRBJ2-3; V: TRBV20-1; CDR3: CSARNPGPNGDTQYF
J: TRBJ2-3; V: TRBV5-1; CDR3: CASSLREGYSDTQYF
J: TRBJ2-5; V: TRBV27; CDR3: CASSDWGETQYF
J: TRBJ1-1; V: TRBV4-1; CDR3: CASSQEVQGRTEAFF
J: TRBJ2-1; V: TRBV2; CDR3: CASRSESSSYNEQFF
J: TRBJ2-3; V: TRBV5-6; CDR3: CASRRIAKGKDTQYF
J: TRBJ2-5; V: TRBV29-1; CDR3: CSLLAGGQETQYF
J: TRBJ2-7; V: TRBV12-3/TRBV12-4; CDR3: CASSLHSGRQYEQYF
J: TRBJ2-1; V: TRBV12-3/TRBV12-4; CDR3: CASSLSGSEDEQFF
J: TRBJ1-1; V: TRBV5-1; CDR3: CASSWLPGHLSEAFF
J: TRBJ2-1; V: TRBV7-9; CDR3: CASSSTAGRYNEQFF
J: TRBJ2-1; V: TRBV10-3; CDR3: CAIGPNSGGTYNEQFF
J: TRBJ2-7; V: TRBV7-2; CDR3: CASSLASQGALYEQYF
J: TRBJ2-5; V: TRBV20-1; CDR3: CSARDRHTQETQYF
J: TRBJ1-6; V: TRBV3-1; CDR3: CASSPGSGSPLHF
J: TRBJ2-7; V: TRBV7-2; CDR3: CASSPAYEQYF
J: TRBJ1-1; V: TRBV4-2; CDR3: CASSQDRNSQNTEAFF
J: TRBJ2-1; V: TRBV5-1; CDR3: CASSPGTSGNNEQFF
J: TRBJ2-3; V: TRBV5-1; CDR3: CASSLDLLASQADTQYF
J: TRBJ1-5; V: TRBV12-5; CDR3: CASGLGTRGQPQHF
J: TRBJ1-1; V: TRBV7-8; CDR3: CASSLQGLHMNTEAFF
J: TRBJ2-5; V: TRBV4-2; CDR3: CASSQAQSQETQYF
J: TRBJ2-7; V: TRBV7-2; CDR3: CASTPGPGVDEQYF
J: TRBJ2-1; V: TRBV24-1; CDR3: CATSVFSGPGKTWEQFF
J: TRBJ2-7; V: TRBV7-2; CDR3: CASSLGLAETEQYF
J: TRBJ1-1; V: TRBV5-1; CDR3: CASSLASTGIEAFF
J: TRBJ2-6; V: TRBV19; CDR3: CASSENGANVLTF
J: TRBJ1-4; V: TRBV29-1; CDR3: CTPGGVREKLFF
J: TRBJ1-4; V: TRBV27; CDR3: CASRAEGTEKLFF
J: TRBJ2-5; V: TRBV4-1; CDR3: CASSQAGGRETQYF
J: TRBJ2-3; V: TRBV29-1; CDR3: CSVWDYEPAQYF
J: TRBJ2-1; V: TRBV6-1; CDR3: CASRDTGGSYNEQFF
J: TRBJ1-4; V: TRBV2; CDR3: CASIGRGEKLFF
J: TRBJ1-3; V: TRBV5-1; CDR3: CASSLDAGRGNTIYF
J: TRBJ1-4; V: TRBV20-1; CDR3: CSASVVGTLNEKLFF
J: TRBJ2-3; V: TRBV7-6; CDR3: CASSSKPTSGRTDTQYF
J: TRBJ2-2; V: TRBV6-4; CDR3: CATFSAGGSPTRNTGELFF